The 26 T cell receptor beta chains listed next were all sequenced from one sample in a study of OX40 agonist ivuxolimab in advanced cancers. Data came from immunoSEQ multiplex PCR; TCRdb stores just in-frame clones and leaves some out. The sample has about 70,000 clones, 86% seen once. Sequenced here: CD4+ or CD8+ T cells sorted from blood, sampled in a trial of the OX40 agonist ivuxolimab. These receptor sequences come from an adult with an advanced solid tumor such as melanoma, head and neck, liver or kidney cancer.

The chain's CDR3 is CAISEPGQGRDTQYF. The DNA of the CDR3 is TGTGCCATCAGTGAGCCGGGACAGGGAAGAGATACGCAGTATTTT. V gene TRBV10-3 combines with J gene TRBJ2-3, with 9 nucleotides matching TRBD1. Germline V gene lookup returns CDR1 ENHRY and CDR2 SYGVKD. CDR3 size: 15 residues. V gave up 2 bases and J gave up 5 bases; unmatched junction bases: 5.

The chain links TRBV7-2 to TRBJ1-2, with TRBD1 matching over 9 bases. The V gene's germline CDR1 is SGHTA and CDR2 FQGNSA. The CDR3 spans 17 residues. J was trimmed by 7 bases and V by 5 bases; bases with no gene match: 17. CDR3 DNA sequence: TGTGCCAGCAGCCCTCACAGAATTAGGACAGGGGAGGGTGGCTACACCTTC. Translation: CASSPHRIRTGEGGYTF.

The chain couples TRBV4-2 to TRBJ1-5; D remains ambiguous. The germline V gene encodes CDR1 LGHNA and CDR2 YNFKEQ. V was pared by 1 base and J by 3 bases, with 10 bases between. The CDR3 extends over 15 amino acids. CDR3 residues: CASSQATDSNQPQHF. For the CDR3, the DNA is TGTGCCAGCAGCCAAGCTACAGATTCCAATCAGCCCCAGCATTTT.

The chain carries TRBV11-3 and TRBJ1-3; no reliable D call. CDR3 size: 15 residues. The V and J ends lost 5 bases and 3 bases respectively, with 14 bases between them. CDR1 is SGHNT and CDR2 is YENEEA in the germline V gene. The CDR3 DNA reads TGTGCCAGCAGCGCGAGGACGGGAGGTGGAAACACCATATATTTT. This gives the protein CASSARTGGGNTIYF. The whole variable domain, remainder taken from reference TRBV11-3 and TRBJ1-3, is EAGVVQSPRYKIIEKKQPVAFWCNPISGHNTLYWYLQNLGQGPELLIRYENEEAVDDSQLPKDRFSAERLKGVDSTLKIQPAELGDSAVYLCASSARTGGGNTIYFGEGSWLTVV.

This chain uses TRBV2 with TRBJ2-7, with D possibly being TRBD2 (6 bases). The CDR3 spans 16 residues. The germline V gene encodes CDR1 SNHLY and CDR2 FYNNEI. Trimming left V 5 bases short and J 1 base short, with 18 bases between. Here the CDR3 reads CASSFAGQRGSYEQYF. CDR3 DNA: TGTGCCAGCAGTTTTGCTGGCCAACGGGGGTCCTACGAGCAGTACTTC.

This chain uses TRBV5-6 with TRBJ2-5; D is ambiguous. CDR1 and CDR2 from the germline V gene are SGHDT and YYEEEE. The ends were cut back, 2 bases at V and 5 bases at J, with 7 bases in the middle. There are 12 residues in the CDR3. For the CDR3, the DNA is TGTGCCAGCAGCTTTGCGTCTGAGACCCAGTACTTC. Protein product: CASSFASETQYF.

CDR3 amino acids: CASSPRVYNEQFF. The CDR3 nucleotides read TGTGCCAGCAGCCCTCGAGTTTACAATGAGCAGTTCTTC. V and J are TRBV7-9 and TRBJ2-1; D remains ambiguous. Germline lookup yields CDR1 SEHNR and CDR2 FQNEAQ (reference sequence). CDR3 length: 13 amino acids. V lost 5 bases and J lost 4, with 9 bases in between.

V is TRBV6-1 and J is TRBJ2-7; 11 bases line up with TRBD2. The CDR3 totals 14 residues. CDR1 is MNHNS, CDR2 SASEGT, per germline. V was pared by 3 bases and J by 5 bases, with 3 bases of the junction left unmatched. CDR3 sequence (DNA): TGTGCCAGCAGTGAGACTAGCGGGGCCCACGAGCAGTACTTC. Residues: CASSETSGAHEQYF.

The CDR3 bases are TGCGCCAGCAGCCAAGAGAAGGGATTAGCCCTTTTCTTC. Amino acids: CASSQEKGLALFF. The V call is TRBV4-1, the J call TRBJ2-1, with no clear D. Germline CDR1 MGHRA, CDR2 YSYEKL. CDR3 length: 13 residues. V lost 0 bases, J lost 16 bases, and 16 bases lay in between.

The chain joins TRBV6-5 to TRBJ1-2, with 7 positions matching TRBD1. The CDR3 sequence is 14 residues long. The V and J ends lost 2 bases and 7 bases, in that order; junction bases with no gene match: 7. CDR1 MNHEY and CDR2 SVGAGI come from the germline V gene. CDR3 in DNA: TGTGCCAGCAGTTACGAGGGGGCGTTGGGTGGCTACACCTTC. Translation: CASSYEGALGGYTF.

This clone was counted only a few times. The genes are TRBV7-2 and TRBJ2-1; TRBD1 might be the D (6 bases). The CDR3 extends over 15 amino acids. Trimming cost V 1 base and J 1 base, with 8 bases left between them. Per germline, CDR1 SGHTA and CDR2 FQGNSA. The CDR3 region is CASSLGGRSYNEQFF. Written as DNA, the CDR3 is TGTGCCAGCAGCTTAGGGGGGCGATCCTACAATGAGCAGTTCTTC.

The V gene is TRBV20-1, the J gene TRBJ1-1; D is ambiguous. V dropped 4 bases and J dropped 8 bases, with 11 bases sitting between them. Germline loops: CDR1 DFQATT, CDR2 SNEGSKA (reference sequence). This CDR3 comprises 11 residues. The CDR3 spells CSAKPVVEAFF. CDR3 coding DNA: TGCAGTGCTAAACCCGTCGTAGAAGCTTTCTTT.

The rearrangement uses TRBV6-5 and TRBJ2-3; D unresolved. In germline, CDR1 is MNHEY, CDR2 SVGAGI. V was cut by 1 base and J by 7 bases, with 12 bases left in between. The CDR3 is made up of 14 amino acids. Here the CDR3 reads CASSYFAGLHTQYF. CDR3 nucleotide sequence: TGTGCCAGCAGTTACTTCGCCGGATTACATACGCAGTATTTT.

The chain combines TRBV2 with TRBJ1-2, with 10 bases lining up with TRBD1. The germline gives CDR1 SNHLY, CDR2 FYNNEI. CDR3 length: 14 residues. Trimming cost V 6 bases and J 8 bases; bases outside gene matches: 9. The CDR3 DNA reads as TGTGCCAGCAGCGACAGGGGGCGAACCTGGGGCTACACCTTC. Translation: CASSDRGRTWGYTF.

Remarks on this clone: The sample has other DNA sequences that encode this CDR3 too. The chain recombines TRBV11-2 with TRBJ1-5; maybe TRBD1 (6 bases). The V gene lost 5 bases and the J gene lost 1 base, with 9 bases spanning the gap. Per germline, CDR1 SGHAT and CDR2 FQNNGV. The CDR3 is 14 amino acids. CDR3: CASSPGQSNQPQHF. CDR3 coding DNA: TGTGCCAGCAGCCCCGGACAGAGCAATCAGCCCCAGCATTTT.

V and J are TRBV4-1 and TRBJ2-5; D gene ambiguous. This CDR3 spans 14 amino acids. Germline lookup yields CDR1 MGHRA and CDR2 YSYEKL. V dropped 1 base and J dropped 5 bases, with 11 bases sitting between them. The CDR3 sequence: CASSQGYTPETQYF. As DNA, the CDR3 is TGCGCCAGCAGCCAAGGGTACACACCTGAGACCCAGTACTTC.

The chain employs TRBV2 and TRBJ1-2, with D uncertain. The germline V and J ends were trimmed by 7 bases and 7 bases, with 19 bases remaining between them. Germline-derived CDR1 and CDR2 are SNHLY and FYNNEI. This CDR3 spans 14 amino acids. The CDR3 bases are TGTGCCAGCACTCACGTCAAGGATGCGGGTGGCTACACCTTC. Translated, it gives CASTHVKDAGGYTF.

The V gene is TRBV5-1, the J gene TRBJ1-6, with 8 bases aligning to TRBD1. Germline trimming cut 1 base from V and 7 bases from J; bases unmatched to any gene: 7. CDR3 length equals 16 residues. The germline gives CDR1 SGHRS, CDR2 YFSETQ. DNA of the CDR3: TGCGCCAGCAGCTTGTCAGGGGACAGGAGCAATTCACCCCTCCACTTT. The encoded protein is CASSLSGDRSNSPLHF.

This clone showed up just a few times. V usage is TRBV6-5 and J usage is TRBJ1-3, with a possible D match to TRBD1 (5 bases). CDR1 is MNHEY, CDR2 SVGAGI, per germline. The CDR3 has 14 amino acids. The V end lost 5 bases, the J end lost 4 bases, and 12 bases lay between the germline ends. This CDR3 reads CASSTGQSGNTIYF. The CDR3, as DNA: TGTGCCAGCAGTACCGGACAATCCGGAAACACCATATATTTT.

The chain uses TRBV7-9 and TRBJ2-3, with TRBD2 identical over 10 bases. Trimming cost V 6 bases and J 5 bases; bases outside gene matches: 11. Germline V CDR1 and CDR2: SEHNR, FQNEAQ (reference sequence). The CDR3 covers 16 residues. In nucleotides, the CDR3 is TGTGCCAGCAGTCTTATAGCGGGGGGAAAGGGAGATACGCAGTATTTT. Translating gives CASSLIAGGKGDTQYF.

This chain connects TRBV5-4 to TRBJ2-1; D is unresolved. The CDR3 totals 15 residues. V lost 10 bases and J lost 0, with 17 bases in between. CDR1 is SGHNT, CDR2 YYREEE, per germline (reference sequence). The CDR3: CALALRRNSYNEQFF. CDR3 bases: TGTGCCCTCGCCCTACGACGAAACTCCTACAATGAGCAGTTCTTC.

CDR3 sequence: CASSVARGTAVGTQYF. The CDR3 nucleotides are TGTGCCAGCAGCGTAGCTAGGGGGACAGCCGTCGGTACGCAGTATTTT. This rearrangement joins TRBV9 to TRBJ2-3; 7 bases are a match to TRBD1. The CDR3 runs 16 residues. Germline CDR1 and CDR2: SGDLS and YYNGEE. J was trimmed by 8 bases and V by 0 bases; bases with no gene match: 12.

The V call is TRBV6-5, the J call TRBJ2-1; D call uncertain. Germline values: CDR1 MNHEY, CDR2 SVGAGI. This CDR3 has 11 amino acids. V was clipped by 8 bases and J by 6 bases, with 8 bases between them. Here the CDR3 reads CASVGGNEQFF. CDR3 nucleotide sequence: TGTGCCAGCGTCGGCGGCAATGAGCAGTTCTTC.

The J gene is TRBJ1-1, the V gene TRBV5-6; D not certain. The CDR3 covers 16 residues. Germline V gene sequence: CDR1 SGHDT, CDR2 YYEEEE. V was shortened by 4 bases and J by 2 bases, with 18 bases between the two germline ends. In nucleotides, the CDR3 is TGTGCCAGCAGCCGGTACGCGGTGTTCACCAACACTGAAGCTTTCTTT. As protein: CASSRYAVFTNTEAFF.

This clone has a single count. This chain joins TRBV6-5 and TRBJ1-5; D is perhaps TRBD1 (5 bases). Trimming cost V 6 bases and J 1 base, with 7 bases left between them. CDR1 is MNHEY and CDR2 is SVGAGI in the germline V gene. This CDR3 has 13 amino acids. This chain's CDR3 is CASSWGSNQPQHF. Here the CDR3 DNA reads TGTGCCAGCAGCTGGGGGAGCAATCAGCCCCAGCATTTT.

Points on this clone: This may come from a read error, since a much larger clone is one base off. This rearrangement joins TRBV18 to TRBJ1-2; D not resolved. Germline values: CDR1 KGHSH, CDR2 LQKENI. The CDR3 is 14 amino acids. Trimming removed 5 bases from V and 8 bases from J, with 18 bases in between. The CDR3 spells CASSNFTYLPGYTF. For the CDR3, the DNA is TGTGCCAGCTCAAACTTCACATACCTCCCGGGCTACACCTTC.